A selection of T cell receptor beta chains follows, all from one sample in a study of T cells in Graves' hyperthyroidism and ophthalmopathy. TCRdb analysed the multiplex PCR reads with MiXCR anew, one entry per CDR3 protein. In the table there are fewer than 650,000 distinct CDR3 sequences, 46% of which are singletons. Material for sequencing was peripheral blood or thyroid tissue (not recorded which). Receptors originate from an adult woman with Graves' disease, either hyperthyroidism or ophthalmopathy (not recorded which). Each CDR3 is given with its conserved first and last residue. A D gene is named only where the DNA matches it firmly. Not every row has a clone size; where given, it reads once, few, many or a size class.

abundance: many; v_gene: TRBV7-9; j_gene: TRBJ1-1; d_gene: NA; CDR3aa: CASSFAGGAFF; CDR3nt: TGTGCCAGCAGCTTTGCAGGCGGGGCTTTCTTT
abundance: NA; v_gene: TRBV2; j_gene: TRBJ2-5; d_gene: NA; CDR3aa: CASSELEGEETQYF; CDR3nt: TGTGCCAGCAGTGAATTGGAAGGGGAAGAGACCCAGTACTTC
abundance: NA; v_gene: TRBV5-1; j_gene: TRBJ2-5; d_gene: NA; CDR3aa: CASSLNSGVETQYF; CDR3nt: TGCGCCAGCAGCTTAAACTCTGGGGTGGAGACCCAGTACTTC
abundance: NA; v_gene: TRBV2; j_gene: TRBJ2-7; d_gene: TRBD1; CDR3aa: CASSEVGTDSYEQYF; CDR3nt: TGTGCCAGCAGTGAAGTGGGGACAGACTCCTACGAGCAGTACTTC
abundance: many; v_gene: TRBV7-2; j_gene: TRBJ2-7; d_gene: NA; CDR3aa: CASSPGRGATYEQYF; CDR3nt: TGTGCCAGCAGCCCGGGACGAGGGGCGACCTACGAGCAGTACTTC
abundance: NA; v_gene: TRBV5-1; j_gene: TRBJ1-2; d_gene: NA; CDR3aa: CASSPTSEQEYGYTF; CDR3nt: TGCGCCAGCTCCCCGACGTCAGAACAGGAATATGGCTACACCTTC
abundance: NA; v_gene: TRBV12-3/TRBV12-4; j_gene: TRBJ2-5; d_gene: NA; CDR3aa: CASSLAGAF; CDR3nt: TGTGCCAGCAGTTTAGCGGGAGCATTC
abundance: NA; v_gene: TRBV7-9; j_gene: TRBJ1-6; d_gene: NA; CDR3aa: CASSLVTVRNSPLHF; CDR3nt: TGTGCCAGCAGCTTAGTTACAGTGAGAAATTCACCCCTCCACTTT
abundance: NA; v_gene: TRBV20-1; j_gene: TRBJ2-7; d_gene: TRBD2; CDR3aa: CSASGTSGILSYEQYF; CDR3nt: TGCAGTGCGTCCGGGACTAGCGGGATTCTCTCCTACGAGCAGTACTTC
abundance: NA; v_gene: TRBV7-2; j_gene: TRBJ2-7; d_gene: TRBD2; CDR3aa: CASSLRLAGSLEQYF; CDR3nt: TGTGCCAGCAGCTTGAGACTAGCGGGTTCTCTTGAGCAGTACTTC
abundance: few; v_gene: TRBV15; j_gene: TRBJ2-5; d_gene: NA; CDR3aa: CAPQGDPVGETQYF; CDR3nt: TGTGCCCCCCAAGGGGACCCCGTTGGAGAGACCCAGTACTTC
abundance: NA; v_gene: TRBV2; j_gene: TRBJ2-3; d_gene: TRBD2; CDR3aa: CASRETSGDTQYF; CDR3nt: TGTGCCAGCAGGGAGACTAGCGGGGATACGCAGTATTTT
abundance: NA; v_gene: TRBV10-3; j_gene: TRBJ1-6; d_gene: NA; CDR3aa: CASRATSYNSPLHF; CDR3nt: TGTGCCAGCCGGGCCACCTCCTATAATTCACCCCTCCACTTT
abundance: many; v_gene: TRBV20-1; j_gene: TRBJ2-5; d_gene: NA; CDR3aa: CSASGWLAEETQYF; CDR3nt: TGCAGTGCTAGCGGCTGGTTAGCGGAAGAGACCCAGTACTTC
abundance: NA; v_gene: TRBV10-3; j_gene: TRBJ1-5; d_gene: TRBD1; CDR3aa: CAISEQGADSASNQPQHF; CDR3nt: TGTGCCATCAGTGAGCAGGGGGCCGACAGCGCTAGCAATCAGCCCCAGCATTTT
abundance: NA; v_gene: TRBV7-9; j_gene: TRBJ2-7; d_gene: TRBD2; CDR3aa: CASSFEGGPSYEQYF; CDR3nt: TGTGCCAGCAGCTTCGAGGGAGGGCCGAGCTACGAGCAGTACTTC